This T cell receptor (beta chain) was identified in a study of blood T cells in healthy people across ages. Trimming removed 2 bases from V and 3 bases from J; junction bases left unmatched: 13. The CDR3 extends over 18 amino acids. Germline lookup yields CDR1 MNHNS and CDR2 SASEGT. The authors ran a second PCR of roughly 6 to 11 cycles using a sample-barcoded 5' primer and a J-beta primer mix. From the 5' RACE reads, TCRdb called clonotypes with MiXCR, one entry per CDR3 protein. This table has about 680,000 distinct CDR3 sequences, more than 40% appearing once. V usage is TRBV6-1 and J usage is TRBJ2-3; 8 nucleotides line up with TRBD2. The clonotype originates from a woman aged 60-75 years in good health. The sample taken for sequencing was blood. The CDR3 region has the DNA TGTGCCAGCAGTGAATATATTAGCGGGGTAGCACCTACAGATACGCAGTATTTT. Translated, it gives CASSEYISGVAPTDTQYF.